This T cell receptor beta chain was captured in a study of cytomegalovirus exposure and HLA in healthy donors. Sequenced by immunoSEQ multiplex PCR; TCRdb stores in-frame clones only, minus some. The table lists some 320,000 clones, roughly 90% of them singletons, with 1.2% in the top ten. The donors belonged to the roughly 110-subject validation cohort, separate from the approximately 700-subject first cohort. The V end lost 5 bases, the J end lost 0 bases, and 8 bases lay between the germline ends. This CDR3 has 13 residues. Germline V CDR1 and CDR2: MNHEY, SMNVEV (reference sequence). Of note for this clone: Its antigen remains unknown. At the DNA level, this CDR3 is encoded by other sequences in the same sample as well.

General observations from the study: Most TCR sequences proved rare, with some public TCRs found in many donors.

The specimen was PBMCs. The chain employs TRBV27 and TRBJ2-7, with D perhaps TRBD1 (5 bases). The receptor's source is a woman in her 30s in good health and CMV-seropositive. CDR3 sequence reads: CASSLGASYEQYF. The DNA for the CDR3 is TGTGCCAGCAGTCTAGGGGCCTCCTACGAGCAGTACTTC.